These 30 T cell receptor beta chains originate from one sample sequenced in a study of shared clonotypes between healthy human individuals. Sequencing used immunoSEQ multiplex PCR; TCRdb keeps in-frame clones, though not all of them. Of 650,000 to 700,000 clones listed, 90% are singletons. Sequencing input: memory CD8+ T cells from PBMCs. Subset reported: CD45RO+ cells pooled with CCR7-negative TemRA cells. These receptors all come from a man aged 18 to 35 in good health. Some clones in this sample may be carry-over from other donors' samples.

This chain joins TRBV11-2 and TRBJ2-5; 8 bases fit TRBD2. The CDR3 loop spans 17 amino acids. Per the germline V gene, CDR1 is SGHAT and CDR2 is FQNNGV. Trimming removed 1 base from V and 0 bases from J; junction bases left unmatched: 7. CDR3 DNA sequence: TGTGCCAGCAGCTTAGGCTTTAGCGGGATCTACCAAGAGACCCAGTACTTC. It yields the protein CASSLGFSGIYQETQYF.

The rearrangement links TRBV7-2 to TRBJ2-7, with D unresolved. Germline CDR1 SGHTA, CDR2 FQGNSA. The V end lost 5 bases, the J end lost 2 bases, and 7 bases lay between the germline ends. The length of the CDR3 is 12 residues. CDR3 protein: CASSLPAYEQYF. The CDR3 coding sequence is TGTGCCAGCAGCCTACCAGCCTACGAGCAGTACTTC. The variable domain in full, with the rest retrieved from reference TRBV7-2 and TRBJ2-7, is GAGVSQSPSNKVTEKGKDVELRCDPISGHTALYWYRQSLGQGLEFLIYFQGNSAPDKSGLPSDRFSAERTGGSVSTLTIQRTQQEDSAVYLCASSLPAYEQYFGPGTRLTVT.

J is TRBJ1-4 and V is TRBV15; tentatively, D is TRBD1 (6 bases). The CDR3 runs to 17 residues. CDR1 and CDR2 (germline): LNHNV, YYDKDF (reference sequence). Trimming left V 3 bases short and J 3 bases short, with 17 bases between. CDR3 nucleotides: TGTGCCACCAGCAGGGCCACGAGGGGGGCCCCTAATGAAAAACTGTTTTTT. Amino acid sequence: CATSRATRGAPNEKLFF.

The chain uses TRBV7-9 and TRBJ2-7; D is ambiguous. This CDR3 spans 12 amino acids. V was clipped by 8 bases and J by 2 bases, with 10 bases between them. Germline-derived CDR1 and CDR2 are SEHNR and FQNEAQ (reference sequence). The CDR3 here is CASGGDPYEQYF. CDR3 coding DNA: TGTGCCAGCGGTGGGGATCCCTACGAGCAGTACTTC.

The sample holds one count of this clone. The V gene is TRBV19, the J gene TRBJ2-2; 8 nucleotides line up with TRBD1. The CDR3 has 14 amino acids. CDR1 LNHDA and CDR2 SQIVND come from the germline V gene (reference sequence). Trimming removed 10 bases from V and 4 bases from J; junction bases left unmatched: 8. The CDR3 region is CATQGARGTGELFF. As DNA, the CDR3 is TGTGCCACCCAGGGGGCGCGTGGCACCGGGGAGCTGTTTTTT.

This rearrangement joins TRBV28 to TRBJ2-7; 10 bases agree with TRBD1. Germline values: CDR1 MDHEN, CDR2 SYDVKM. The CDR3 has 15 amino acids. V trimming: 1 base; J trimming: 3 bases; junction bases outside the gene matches: 3. The CDR3 nucleotides are TGTGCCAGCAGTTTATTGGGACAGGGGTACTACGAGCAGTACTTC. It is translated as CASSLLGQGYYEQYF.

The V gene is TRBV5-4, the J gene TRBJ1-1, with a possible D match to TRBD1 (6 bases). The V gene's germline CDR1 is SGHNT and CDR2 YYREEE (reference sequence). The V end lost 4 bases, the J end lost 0 bases, and 16 bases lay between the germline ends. CDR3 length: 16 amino acids. CDR3 region: CASSPRGASLNTEAFF. In nucleotides, the CDR3 is TGTGCCAGCAGCCCAAGGGGGGCCAGCTTGAACACTGAAGCTTTCTTT.

The rearrangement links TRBV6-6 to TRBJ2-2; D gene uncertain. The CDR3 totals 12 residues. CDR1 MNHNY and CDR2 SVGAGI come from the germline V gene (reference sequence). V dropped 0 bases and J dropped 7 bases, with 3 bases sitting between them. Here the CDR3 reads CASSYSVGELFF. CDR3 DNA sequence: TGTGCCAGCAGTTACTCGGTCGGGGAGCTGTTTTTT.

V usage is TRBV6-5 and J usage is TRBJ1-1, with TRBD1 as a possible D gene (6 bases). Trimming shortened V by 6 bases and J by 3 bases, and 17 bases separated the two germline ends. Germline values: CDR1 MNHEY, CDR2 SVGAGI. This CDR3 is built from 15 residues. The CDR3 nucleotides are TGTGCCAGCAGAACCTTACAGGGTTTCGACACTGAAGCTTTCTTT. This gives the protein CASRTLQGFDTEAFF.

The V gene is TRBV11-2, the J gene TRBJ1-3; the D gene is possibly TRBD1 (5 bases). This CDR3 comprises 16 residues. CDR1 and CDR2 from the germline V gene are SGHAT and FQNNGV. Trimming stripped 5 bases from V and 0 bases from J, with 14 bases between. In DNA form, the CDR3 reads TGTGCCAGCAGCCGTGCGGGGCTCAGCTCTGGAAACACCATATATTTT. This translates into CASSRAGLSSGNTIYF.

The rearrangement uses TRBV19 and TRBJ2-5, with a weak D call TRBD2 (6 bases). Trimming removed 8 bases at V and 1 base at J, with 17 bases between. This CDR3 is built from 15 residues. From germline, CDR1 is LNHDA and CDR2 SQIVND (reference sequence). As DNA, the CDR3 is TGTGCCAGTTCCATGGTCCGGGACTTCCAAGAGACCCAGTACTTC. Protein: CASSMVRDFQETQYF.

The rearrangement uses TRBV2 and TRBJ2-7; D is undetermined. CDR1 and CDR2 from the germline V gene are SNHLY and FYNNEI. Trimming pared 2 bases from V and 4 bases from J, leaving 12 bases between. The CDR3 length is 14 residues. CDR3 region: CASSEPLGFYEQYF. CDR3 bases: TGTGCCAGCAGTGAACCTTTGGGATTTTACGAGCAGTACTTC.

The chain is built from TRBV19 and TRBJ2-5; 9 positions agree with TRBD2. Germline V CDR1 and CDR2: LNHDA, SQIVND (reference sequence). This CDR3 contains 16 residues. Trimming removed 5 bases from V and 2 bases from J; junction bases left unmatched: 9. The DNA for the CDR3 is TGTGCCAGTAGTCATAGACTAGCGGTGCATCAAGAGACCCAGTACTTC. Its protein is CASSHRLAVHQETQYF.

The gene calls are TRBV6-5 and TRBJ2-3, with a tentative D call TRBD2 (7 bases). The germline V and J ends were trimmed by 5 bases and 1 base, with 13 bases remaining between them. This CDR3 is 15 amino acids long. CDR1 MNHEY and CDR2 SVGAGI come from the germline V gene. The CDR3 nucleotides read TGTGCCAGCAGTCCGGGGGGCTATGGCACAGATACGCAGTATTTT. It yields the protein CASSPGGYGTDTQYF.

This chain links TRBV7-2 with TRBJ2-5, with a possible D match to TRBD2 (6 bases). Trimming cost V 1 base and J 4 bases, with 13 bases left between them. Germline V CDR1 and CDR2: SGHTA, FQGNSA. The CDR3 is 15 amino acids. Here the CDR3 reads CASSLVGGVGETQYF. In nucleotides, the CDR3 is TGTGCCAGCAGCTTAGTAGGCGGGGTGGGAGAGACCCAGTACTTC. The full variable domain, its missing parts supplied by reference TRBV7-2 and TRBJ2-5, is GAGVSQSPSNKVTEKGKDVELRCDPISGHTALYWYRQSLGQGLEFLIYFQGNSAPDKSGLPSDRFSAERTGGSVSTLTIQRTQQEDSAVYLCASSLVGGVGETQYFGPGTRLLVL.

J is TRBJ1-5 and V is TRBV28, with 8 positions matching TRBD1. The trim removed 2 bases at V and 1 base at J, leaving 13 bases unmatched. The CDR3 contains 19 residues. Germline CDR1 reads MDHEN; CDR2 reads SYDVKM. The DNA for the CDR3 is TGTGCCAGCAGTTTAAGACAGGGGTTGGATTGGGTGAGCAATCAGCCCCAGCATTTT. This sequence encodes CASSLRQGLDWVSNQPQHF. The full variable domain, with the rest looked up from reference TRBV28 and TRBJ1-5, is DVKVTQSSRYLVKRTGEKVFLECVQDMDHENMFWYRQDPGLGLRLIYFSYDVKMKEKGDIPEGYSVSREKKERFSLILESASTNQTSMYLCASSLRQGLDWVSNQPQHFGDGTRLSIL.

This clone was seen once. This chain joins TRBV27 and TRBJ2-7; 8 nucleotides align to TRBD1. V was pared by 3 bases and J by 3 bases, with 10 bases of the junction left unmatched. Germline V gives CDR1 MNHEY, CDR2 SMNVEV (reference sequence). The length of the CDR3 is 16 residues. This chain's CDR3 is CASSLSYRGAFYEQYF. The CDR3 DNA reads TGTGCCAGCAGTTTGTCCTACAGGGGGGCGTTCTACGAGCAGTACTTC.

The CDR3 protein is CASSFSLSYEQYF. The CDR3 bases are TGTGCCAGTAGTTTTTCTCTCTCCTACGAGCAGTACTTC. This chain joins TRBV19 and TRBJ2-7; no clear D gene. The V end lost 5 bases, the J end lost 0 bases, and 8 bases lay between the germline ends. The CDR3 has 13 residues. CDR1 and CDR2 from the germline V gene are LNHDA and SQIVND (reference sequence).

The chain couples TRBV11-2 to TRBJ2-1; D is perhaps TRBD2 (6 bases). Trimming took off 4 bases at V and 9 bases at J, with 16 bases between the two ends. The CDR3 length is 14 residues. CDR1 SGHAT and CDR2 FQNNGV come from the germline V gene. In DNA form, the CDR3 reads TGTGCCAGCAGCTGGCTAGCGCCTCGGGGTGAGCAGTTCTTC. Amino acid sequence: CASSWLAPRGEQFF. The entire variable domain, with the rest obtained from reference TRBV11-2 and TRBJ2-1, is as follows: EAGVAQSPRYKIIEKRQSVAFWCNPISGHATLYWYQQILGQGPKLLIQFQNNGVVDDSQLPKDRFSAERLKGVDSTLKIQPAKLEDSAVYLCASSWLAPRGEQFFGPGTRLTVL.

This chain links TRBV9 with TRBJ1-4; TRBD1 matches at 7 bases. The CDR3 is 16 amino acids. The junction had 10 bases not matched to a gene; V was cut back by 4 bases and J by 4 bases. Per germline, CDR1 SGDLS and CDR2 YYNGEE. The CDR3 here is CASSLQPGTDNEKLFF. The CDR3 DNA reads as TGTGCCAGCAGCCTCCAGCCCGGGACAGATAATGAAAAACTGTTTTTT.

The V call is TRBV4-3, the J call TRBJ2-1, with 10 bases identical to TRBD1. V was clipped by 1 base and J by 2 bases; unmatched bases: 2. Germline V gene sequence: CDR1 LGHNA, CDR2 YSLEER. The CDR3 sequence is 16 residues long. The CDR3 region has the DNA TGCGCCAGCAGCCAAGGGGGACAGGGGACCTACAATGAGCAGTTCTTC. Its protein product is CASSQGGQGTYNEQFF.

This clone was observed a few times. The chain employs TRBV27 and TRBJ2-7, with D perhaps TRBD1 (5 bases). Per the germline V gene, CDR1 is MNHEY and CDR2 is SMNVEV (reference sequence). CDR3 length: 10 amino acids. Between the trimmed V and J ends, which lost 8 bases and 3 bases, there was a span of 5 bases. CDR3 in amino acids: CASGHYEQYF. The CDR3 coding sequence is TGTGCCAGCGGACACTACGAGCAGTACTTC.

The chain employs TRBV11-2 and TRBJ1-1; the D is unclear. V gave up 3 bases and J gave up 1 base, with 6 bases separating them. The CDR3 is 13 amino acids. The germline V gene has CDR1 SGHAT and CDR2 FQNNGV. The CDR3 loop reads CASSFNRNTEAFF. The CDR3 DNA reads TGTGCCAGCAGCTTCAACCGGAACACTGAAGCTTTCTTT.

The chain recombines TRBV6-1 with TRBJ1-2, with D tentatively TRBD1 (5 bases). The CDR3 covers 18 residues. Germline loops: CDR1 MNHNS, CDR2 SASEGT. Trimming shortened V by 0 bases and J by 0 bases, and 17 bases separated the two germline ends. CDR3 nucleotide sequence: TGTGCCAGCAGTGAAGCGGGGTGGGGGGTGGAGGCTAACTATGGCTACACCTTC. The encoded protein is CASSEAGWGVEANYGYTF.

The chain is built from TRBV30 and TRBJ1-1, with TRBD1 identical over 8 bases. The V and J ends lost 2 bases and 5 bases, in that order; junction bases with no gene match: 7. This CDR3 is 14 amino acids long. Germline CDR1 reads GTSNPN; CDR2 reads SVGIG (reference sequence). DNA for the CDR3: TGTGCCTGGAGTTGGGCAGGGGGCGAAACTGAAGCTTTCTTT. It specifies CAWSWAGGETEAFF.

This clone was found once. This chain links TRBV7-9 with TRBJ2-1; a possible D gene is TRBD2 (5 bases). Germline assignment: CDR1 SEHNR and CDR2 FQNEAQ (reference sequence). The CDR3 totals 11 residues. The V gene lost 5 bases and the J gene lost 9 bases, with 8 bases spanning the gap. The DNA of the CDR3 is TGTGCCAGCAGCCCAGAGGGTGAGCAGTTCTTC. Translation: CASSPEGEQFF.

The chain is built from TRBV4-1 and TRBJ2-1; D possibly matches TRBD1 or TRBD2 (6 bases each). The CDR3 contains 15 residues. CDR1 is MGHRA, CDR2 YSYEKL, per germline. V was clipped by 1 base and J by 8 bases, with 15 bases between them. CDR3 sequence reads: CASSQVQQGGDEQFF. Here the CDR3 DNA reads TGCGCCAGCAGCCAAGTGCAACAGGGAGGCGATGAGCAGTTCTTC.

The rearrangement links TRBV6-6 to TRBJ1-1, with a tentative D call TRBD1 (6 bases). Germline V gene sequence: CDR1 MNHNY, CDR2 SVGAGI (reference sequence). This CDR3 has 16 residues. Trimming removed 2 bases at V and 11 bases at J, with 24 bases between. CDR3 amino acids: CASSYPSGAAGGEAFF. The CDR3 DNA reads TGTGCCAGCAGTTACCCCTCGGGGGCCGCCGGGGGAGAGGCTTTCTTT.

V usage is TRBV25-1 and J usage is TRBJ2-7; tentative D call: TRBD2 (6 bases). CDR1 MGHDK and CDR2 SYGVNS come from the germline V gene. This CDR3 contains 13 residues. The V end was cut by 7 bases, the J end by 5 bases, with 15 bases between. Written as DNA, the CDR3 is TGTGCCAGCACCCAAGGAGGGGTCCACGAGCAGTACTTC. Translated: CASTQGGVHEQYF.

The gene calls are TRBV20-1 and TRBJ2-1, with D hard to call. The CDR3 is 11 amino acids. Germline V CDR1 and CDR2: DFQATT, SNEGSKA (reference sequence). The V gene lost 0 bases and the J gene lost 9 bases, with 6 bases spanning the gap. In DNA form, the CDR3 reads TGCAGTGCTAGAGATTGGGTTGAGCAGTTCTTC. It codes for CSARDWVEQFF.